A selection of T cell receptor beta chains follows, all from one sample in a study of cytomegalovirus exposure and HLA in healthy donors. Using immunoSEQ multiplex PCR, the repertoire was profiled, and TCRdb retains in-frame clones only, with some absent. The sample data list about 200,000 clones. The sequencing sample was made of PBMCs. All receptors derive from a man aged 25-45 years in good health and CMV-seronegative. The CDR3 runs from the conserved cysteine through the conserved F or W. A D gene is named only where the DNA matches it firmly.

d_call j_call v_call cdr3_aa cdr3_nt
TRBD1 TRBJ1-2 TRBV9 CASSFEGQGNGYTF TGTGCCAGCAGCTTCGAGGGACAGGGGAATGGCTACACCTTC
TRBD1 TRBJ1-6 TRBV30 CAWSVGTGHNSPLHF TGTGCCTGGAGTGTTGGGACAGGGCACAATTCACCCCTCCACTTT
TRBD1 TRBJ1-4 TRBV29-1 CSVEDGTGINEKLFF TGCAGCGTTGAGGATGGGACAGGGATTAATGAAAAACTGTTTTTT
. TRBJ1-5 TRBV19 CASRSPYRANQPQHF TGTGCCAGTAGAAGCCCCTACAGGGCCAATCAGCCCCAGCATTTT
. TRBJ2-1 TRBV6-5 CASSTRPHSYNEQFF TGTGCCAGCAGTACTCGTCCTCACTCCTACAATGAGCAGTTCTTC
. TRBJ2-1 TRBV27 CASSPQSRAEYNEQFF TGTGCCAGCAGCCCCCAATCCAGGGCGGAGTACAATGAGCAGTTCTTC
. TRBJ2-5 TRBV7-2 CASIPGNGETQYF TGTGCCAGCATCCCCGGGAATGGAGAGACCCAGTACTTC
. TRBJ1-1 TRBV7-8 CASSPPDRNTEAFF TGTGCCAGCAGCCCCCCCGACAGGAACACTGAAGCTTTCTTT
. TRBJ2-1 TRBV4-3 CASSHLSSSYNEQFF TGCGCCAGCAGCCATTTATCGAGCTCCTACAATGAGCAGTTCTTC
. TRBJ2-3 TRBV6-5 CASSLYRVSTDTQYF TGTGCCAGCAGTCTCTACAGGGTGAGCACAGATACGCAGTATTTT
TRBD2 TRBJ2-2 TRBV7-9 CASSDRLAGVVGELFF TGTGCCAGCAGCGACCGACTAGCGGGAGTTGTCGGGGAGCTGTTTTTT
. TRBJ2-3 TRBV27 CASSLRGNTQYF TGTGCCAGCAGTTTAAGAGGAAATACGCAGTATTTT
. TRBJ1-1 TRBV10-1 CATTPSANPGRDTEAFF TGCGCCACCACACCATCGGCCAACCCCGGCAGGGACACTGAAGCTTTCTTT
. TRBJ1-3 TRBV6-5 CASSYGRGSSGNTIYF TGTGCCAGCAGTTACGGCAGGGGCAGCTCTGGAAACACCATATATTTT
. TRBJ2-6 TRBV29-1 CSVVPVAGLGSGANVLTF TGCAGCGTTGTACCCGTGGCGGGGTTAGGCTCTGGGGCCAACGTCCTGACTTTC
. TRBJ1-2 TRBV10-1 CAPMFPQVPARYGYTF TGCGCCCCGATGTTTCCTCAGGTCCCAGCCCGCTATGGCTACACCTTC
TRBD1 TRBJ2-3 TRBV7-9 CASRPGTGLTDTQYF TGTGCCAGCAGACCCGGGACAGGGTTAACAGATACGCAGTATTTT
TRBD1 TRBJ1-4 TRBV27 CASSLFGQEGDEKLFF TGTGCCAGCAGTCTTTTTGGACAGGAGGGTGATGAAAAACTGTTTTTT
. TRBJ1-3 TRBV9 CASSPQGAGNTIYF TGTGCCAGCAGCCCCCAAGGAGCTGGAAACACCATATATTTT
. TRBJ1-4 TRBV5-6 CASSSSDRQIEKLFF TGTGCCAGCAGCTCGAGCGACAGGCAGATTGAAAAACTGTTTTTT
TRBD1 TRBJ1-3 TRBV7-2 CASSPQGNRNTIYF TGTGCCAGCAGTCCACAGGGGAATCGAAACACCATATATTTT
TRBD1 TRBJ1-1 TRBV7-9 CASSPGTANTEAFF TGTGCCAGCAGCCCTGGGACAGCTAACACTGAAGCTTTCTTT
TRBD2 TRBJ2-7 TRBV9 CASSVSGTSGIIDEQYF TGTGCCAGCAGCGTCTCCGGGACTAGCGGGATCATCGACGAGCAGTACTTC
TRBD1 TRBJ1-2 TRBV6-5 CASSPTGQDRYGYTF TGTGCCAGCAGTCCGACGGGACAGGACCGCTATGGCTACACCTTC
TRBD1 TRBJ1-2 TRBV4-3 CASSQDGTGRANYGYTF TGCGCCAGCAGCCAAGATGGGACAGGGCGAGCTAACTATGGCTACACCTTC
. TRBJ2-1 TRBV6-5 CASSPGLPPYNEQFF TGTGCCAGCAGCCCCGGACTACCTCCCTACAATGAGCAGTTCTTC
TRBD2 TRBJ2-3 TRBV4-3 CASSHTSSGGVLSTDTQYF TGCGCCAGCAGCCACACCTCCAGCGGGGGGGTCCTTAGCACAGATACGCAGTATTTT
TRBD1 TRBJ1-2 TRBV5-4 CASSLAYGQDHNYGYTF TGTGCCAGCAGCTTGGCTTATGGACAGGACCATAACTATGGCTACACCTTC
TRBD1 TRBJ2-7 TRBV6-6 CASRARTGSYEQYF TGTGCCAGCAGGGCAAGGACAGGGTCCTACGAGCAGTACTTC
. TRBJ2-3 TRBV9 CASSVALRGESTDTQYF TGTGCCAGCAGCGTAGCTCTCCGCGGAGAAAGCACAGATACGCAGTATTTT
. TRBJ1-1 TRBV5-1 CASSLPLQGITEAFF TGCGCCAGCAGCTTACCCCTACAGGGTATCACTGAAGCTTTCTTT
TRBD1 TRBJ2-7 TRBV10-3 CAISDSTQGAHRYEQYF TGTGCCATCAGTGACTCTACTCAGGGGGCGCATCGCTACGAGCAGTACTTC
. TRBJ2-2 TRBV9 CASSVGGLSNTGELFF TGTGCCAGCAGCGTAGGGGGACTCTCCAACACCGGGGAGCTGTTTTTT
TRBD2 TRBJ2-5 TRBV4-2 CASSQVDSGTFRETQYF TGTGCCAGCAGCCAAGTGGATAGCGGGACGTTTCGGGAGACCCAGTACTTC
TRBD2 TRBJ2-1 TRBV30 CAWSAWTSGIYNEQFF TGTGCCTGGAGCGCGTGGACTAGCGGGATCTACAATGAGCAGTTCTTC
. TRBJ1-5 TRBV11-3 CASSFRVRGDRWNQPQHF TGTGCCAGCAGCTTTAGGGTCAGGGGAGACAGGTGGAATCAGCCCCAGCATTTT
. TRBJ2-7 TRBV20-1 CSASPVYEQYF TGCAGTGCTAGTCCGGTCTACGAGCAGTACTTC
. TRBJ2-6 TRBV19 CASRREAGANVLTF TGTGCCAGTAGGCGGGAAGCTGGGGCCAACGTCCTGACTTTC
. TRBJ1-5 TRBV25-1 CASSPRGRNQPQHF TGTGCCAGCAGCCCACGTGGGCGCAATCAGCCCCAGCATTTT
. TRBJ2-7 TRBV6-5 CASSYQLGVPSEQYF TGTGCCAGCAGTTACCAGTTGGGAGTACCTAGCGAGCAGTACTTC
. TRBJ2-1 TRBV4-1 CASSLTGWNEQFF TGCGCCAGCAGCCTTACAGGGTGGAATGAGCAGTTCTTC
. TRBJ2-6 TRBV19 CASSIGSSGANVLTF TGTGCCAGTAGTATAGGGAGCTCTGGGGCCAACGTCCTGACTTTC
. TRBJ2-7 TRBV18 CASSPTSSSYEQYF TGTGCCAGCTCACCTACTAGTAGCTCCTACGAGCAGTACTTC
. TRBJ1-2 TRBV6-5 CASSYSSGENTGYTF TGTGCCAGCAGTTACTCGTCAGGGGAGAATACTGGCTACACCTTC
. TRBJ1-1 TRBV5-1 CASSLDGAMNTEAFF TGCGCCAGCAGCTTGGATGGAGCCATGAACACTGAAGCTTTCTTT
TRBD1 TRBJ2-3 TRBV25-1 CASSEYEGAITDTQYF TGTGCCAGCAGTGAATACGAGGGGGCAATCACAGATACGCAGTATTTT
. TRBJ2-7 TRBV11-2 CASSFGSNYEQYF TGTGCCAGCAGCTTTGGCTCAAACTACGAGCAGTACTTC
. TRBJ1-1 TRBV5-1 CASSLEPIPNTEAFF TGCGCCAGCAGCTTGGAGCCGATACCTAACACTGAAGCTTTCTTT
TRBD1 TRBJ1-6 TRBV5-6 CASSLNRGNSPLHF TGTGCCAGCAGCTTGAACAGGGGGAATTCACCCCTCCACTTT
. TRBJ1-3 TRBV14 CASSPRTLGGNTIYF TGTGCCAGCAGCCCGCGGACACTTGGTGGAAACACCATATATTTT
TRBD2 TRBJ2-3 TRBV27 CASSLSWIAGPTDTQYF TGTGCCAGCAGTTTATCGTGGATAGCGGGGCCCACAGATACGCAGTATTTT
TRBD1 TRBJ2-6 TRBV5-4 CASSFYRGAGANVLTF TGTGCCAGCAGCTTTTACAGGGGGGCTGGGGCCAACGTCCTGACTTTC
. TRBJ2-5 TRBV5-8 CASRGRRETQYF TGTGCCAGCAGGGGGCGCCGGGAGACCCAGTACTTC
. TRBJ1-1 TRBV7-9 CASSPGWAEIVAFF TGTGCCAGCAGCCCGGGATGGGCCGAGATAGTAGCTTTCTTT
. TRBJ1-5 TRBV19 CASKLVGQGNQPQHF TGTGCCAGTAAATTGGTGGGTCAGGGGAATCAGCCCCAGCATTTT